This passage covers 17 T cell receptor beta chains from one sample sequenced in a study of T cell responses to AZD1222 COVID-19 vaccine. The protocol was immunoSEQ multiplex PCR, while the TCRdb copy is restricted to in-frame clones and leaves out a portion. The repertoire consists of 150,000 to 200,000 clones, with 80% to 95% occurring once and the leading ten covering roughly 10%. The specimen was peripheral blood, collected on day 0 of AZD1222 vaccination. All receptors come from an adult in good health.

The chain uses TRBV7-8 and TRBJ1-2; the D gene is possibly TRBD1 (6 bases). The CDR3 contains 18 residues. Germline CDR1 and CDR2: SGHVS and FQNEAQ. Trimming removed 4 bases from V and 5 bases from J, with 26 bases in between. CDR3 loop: CASSSPQPHLEGEYGYTF. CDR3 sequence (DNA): TGTGCCAGCAGCTCCCCCCAGCCCCACTTGGAGGGGGAATATGGCTACACCTTC.

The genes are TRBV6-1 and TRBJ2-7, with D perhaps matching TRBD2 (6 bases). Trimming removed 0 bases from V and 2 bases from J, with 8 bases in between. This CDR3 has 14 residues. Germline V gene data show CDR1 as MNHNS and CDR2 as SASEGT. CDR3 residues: CASSEAPGAYEQYF. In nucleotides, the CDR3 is TGTGCCAGCAGTGAAGCCCCGGGAGCCTACGAGCAGTACTTC.

DNA for the CDR3: TGTGCCAGCAGCTTTTTTCGGGGCGATGAGCAGTTCTTC. It translates to CASSFFRGDEQFF. This rearrangement joins TRBV13 to TRBJ2-1, with D possibly called TRBD1 or TRBD2 (5 bases each). In germline, CDR1 is PRHDT, CDR2 FYEKMQ (reference sequence). CDR3 length: 13 residues. V lost 3 bases and J lost 8, with 11 bases in between.

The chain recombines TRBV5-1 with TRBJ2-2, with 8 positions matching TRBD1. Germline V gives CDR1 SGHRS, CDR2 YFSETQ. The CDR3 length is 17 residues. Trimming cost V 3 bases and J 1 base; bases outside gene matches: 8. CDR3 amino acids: CASSWDQTGENTGELFF. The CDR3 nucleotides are TGCGCCAGCAGCTGGGATCAGACAGGGGAGAACACCGGGGAGCTGTTTTTT.

CDR3 in amino acids: CASSPPQGNTEAFF. In nucleotides, the CDR3 is TGTGCCAGCTCACCCCCTCAGGGGAACACTGAAGCTTTCTTT. The rearrangement links TRBV18 to TRBJ1-1, with a weak D call TRBD1 (5 bases). This CDR3 is built from 14 residues. V was shortened by 3 bases and J by 1 base, with 9 bases between the two germline ends. The germline V gene encodes CDR1 KGHSH and CDR2 LQKENI.

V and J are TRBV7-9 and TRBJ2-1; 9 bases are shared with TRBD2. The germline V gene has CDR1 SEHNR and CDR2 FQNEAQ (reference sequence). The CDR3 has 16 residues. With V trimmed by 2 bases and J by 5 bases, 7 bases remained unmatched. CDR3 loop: CASSLSSGTSNNEQFF. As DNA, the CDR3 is TGTGCCAGCAGCTTATCTTCCGGGACTAGCAACAATGAGCAGTTCTTC. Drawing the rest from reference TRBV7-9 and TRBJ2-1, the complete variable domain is DTGVSQNPRHKITKRGQNVTFRCDPISEHNRLYWYRQTLGQGPEFLTYFQNEAQLEKSRLLSDRFSAERPKGSFSTLEIQRTEQGDSAMYLCASSLSSGTSNNEQFFGPGTRLTVL.

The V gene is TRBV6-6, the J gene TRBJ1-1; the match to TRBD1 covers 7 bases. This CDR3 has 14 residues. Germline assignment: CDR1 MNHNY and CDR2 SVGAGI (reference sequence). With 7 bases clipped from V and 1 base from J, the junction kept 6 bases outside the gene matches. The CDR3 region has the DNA TGTGCCAGCACCAGACAGGGACCGAACACTGAAGCTTTCTTT. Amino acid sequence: CASTRQGPNTEAFF.

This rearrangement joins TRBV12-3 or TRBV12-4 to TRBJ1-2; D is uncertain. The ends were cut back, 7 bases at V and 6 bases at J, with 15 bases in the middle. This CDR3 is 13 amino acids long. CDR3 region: CASTFTKADGYTF. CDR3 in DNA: TGTGCCAGCACCTTTACAAAAGCGGATGGCTACACCTTC.

The CDR3 here is CAIPGLAGSNTGELFF. The CDR3 DNA sequence: TGTGCCATTCCGGGACTAGCGGGGTCGAACACCGGGGAGCTGTTTTTT. V usage is TRBV10-3 and J usage is TRBJ2-2, with TRBD2 matching 13 bases. J gave up 0 bases and V 9 bases, and 4 bases lay outside the gene matches. This CDR3 comprises 16 residues. The germline V gene has CDR1 ENHRY and CDR2 SYGVKD.

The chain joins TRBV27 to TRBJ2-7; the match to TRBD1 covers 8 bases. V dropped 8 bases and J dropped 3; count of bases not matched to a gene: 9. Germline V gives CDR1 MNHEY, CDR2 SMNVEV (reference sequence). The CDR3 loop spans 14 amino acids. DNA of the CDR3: TGTGCCAGCCGTACCGGGACAGGAGACTACGAGCAGTACTTC. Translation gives CASRTGTGDYEQYF.

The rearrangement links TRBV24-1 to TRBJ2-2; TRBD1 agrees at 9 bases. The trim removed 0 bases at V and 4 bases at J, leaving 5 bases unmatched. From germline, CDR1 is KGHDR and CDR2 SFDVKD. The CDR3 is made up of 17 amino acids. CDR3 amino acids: CATSDLGGTGTTGELFF. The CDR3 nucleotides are TGTGCCACCAGTGATTTGGGCGGGACAGGGACCACCGGGGAGCTGTTTTTT.

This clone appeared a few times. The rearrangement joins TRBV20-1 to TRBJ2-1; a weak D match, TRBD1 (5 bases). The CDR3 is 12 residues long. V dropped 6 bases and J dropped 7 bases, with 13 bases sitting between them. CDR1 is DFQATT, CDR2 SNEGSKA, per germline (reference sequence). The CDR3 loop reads CSASPDMNEQFF. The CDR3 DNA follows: TGCAGTGCGAGTCCGGACATGAATGAGCAGTTCTTC.

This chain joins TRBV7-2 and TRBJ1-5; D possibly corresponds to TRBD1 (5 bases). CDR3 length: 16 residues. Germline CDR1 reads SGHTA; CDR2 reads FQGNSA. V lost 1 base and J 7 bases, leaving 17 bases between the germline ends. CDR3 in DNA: TGTGCCAGCAGCTTAGATGGGGGGGGGTCGAGACAGCCCCAGCATTTT. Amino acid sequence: CASSLDGGGSRQPQHF.

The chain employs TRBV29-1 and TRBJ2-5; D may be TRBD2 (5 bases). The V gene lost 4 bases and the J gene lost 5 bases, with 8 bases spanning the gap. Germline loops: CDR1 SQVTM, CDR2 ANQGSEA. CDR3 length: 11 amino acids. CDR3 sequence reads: CSVGERETQYF. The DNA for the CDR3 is TGCAGCGTTGGGGAGCGGGAGACCCAGTACTTC.

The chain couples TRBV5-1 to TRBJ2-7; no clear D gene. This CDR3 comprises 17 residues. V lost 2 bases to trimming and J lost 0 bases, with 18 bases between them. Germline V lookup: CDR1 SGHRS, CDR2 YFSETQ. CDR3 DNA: TGCGCCAGCAGCTTCCCATCACCCGGATCGAGCTCCTACGAGCAGTACTTC. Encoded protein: CASSFPSPGSSSYEQYF.

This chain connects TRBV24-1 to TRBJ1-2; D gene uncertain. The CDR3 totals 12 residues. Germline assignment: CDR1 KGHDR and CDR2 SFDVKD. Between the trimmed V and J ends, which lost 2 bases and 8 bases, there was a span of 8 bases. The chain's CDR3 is CATSDYSGGYTF. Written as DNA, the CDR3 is TGTGCCACCAGTGATTACTCGGGGGGCTACACCTTC.

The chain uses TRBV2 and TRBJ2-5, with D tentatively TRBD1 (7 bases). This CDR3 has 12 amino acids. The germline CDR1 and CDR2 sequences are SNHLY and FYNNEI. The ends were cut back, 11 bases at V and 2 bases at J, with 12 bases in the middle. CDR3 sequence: CAGGTDQETQYF. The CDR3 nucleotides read TGTGCCGGAGGGACAGATCAAGAGACCCAGTACTTC.